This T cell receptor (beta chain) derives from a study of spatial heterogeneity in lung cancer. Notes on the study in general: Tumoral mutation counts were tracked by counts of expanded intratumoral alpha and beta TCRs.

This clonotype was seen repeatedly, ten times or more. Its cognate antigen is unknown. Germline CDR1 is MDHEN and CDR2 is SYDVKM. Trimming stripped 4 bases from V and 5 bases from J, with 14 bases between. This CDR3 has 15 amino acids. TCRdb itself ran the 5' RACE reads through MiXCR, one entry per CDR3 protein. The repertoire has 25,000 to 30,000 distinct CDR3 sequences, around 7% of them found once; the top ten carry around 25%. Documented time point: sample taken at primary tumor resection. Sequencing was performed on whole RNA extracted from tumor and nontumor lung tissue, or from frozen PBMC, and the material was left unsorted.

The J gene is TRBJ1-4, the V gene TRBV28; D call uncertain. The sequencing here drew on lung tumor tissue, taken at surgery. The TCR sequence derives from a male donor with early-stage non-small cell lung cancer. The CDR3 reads CASSSGAEGNEKLFF. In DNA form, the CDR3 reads TGTGCCAGCAGTTCGGGAGCTGAGGGAAATGAAAAACTGTTTTTT.